This T cell receptor (beta chain) originates from a study of T cells in Graves' hyperthyroidism and ophthalmopathy. This clonotype was recorded many times. Across 18 months, stable Graves' hyperthyroidism was marked by no progression to ophthalmopathy. The hyperthyroidism was newly diagnosed and had lasted under 2 months; the patients were aged 18 to 65. Orbital computed tomography, thyroid ultrasound, serum thyroxine and TRAb, and clinical symptoms together informed the diagnoses. RNA transcripts provided the source from which TCR beta CDR3 regions were amplified. The HTBI primer set served for first-round RT-PCR of the TCR CDR3. MiXCR, run by TCRdb on the multiplex PCR reads, gives a single entry per CDR3 protein. The sample contains 300,000 to 350,000 distinct CDR3 sequences, about 15% of which appear only once. Trimming took 1 base from V and 3 from J, leaving 15 bases between them. There are 16 residues in the CDR3. The germline V gene encodes CDR1 SGHTA and CDR2 FQGNSA.

The rearrangement joins TRBV7-2 to TRBJ1-2; TRBD1 might be the D (6 bases). The sequencing sample was made of blood. The sequence was obtained from a man aged 30 to 45 with Graves' hyperthyroidism. The CDR3 here is CASSLVSGGPYYGYTF. The CDR3 DNA follows: TGTGCCAGCAGCTTAGTGTCGGGGGGCCCCTACTATGGCTACACCTTC.